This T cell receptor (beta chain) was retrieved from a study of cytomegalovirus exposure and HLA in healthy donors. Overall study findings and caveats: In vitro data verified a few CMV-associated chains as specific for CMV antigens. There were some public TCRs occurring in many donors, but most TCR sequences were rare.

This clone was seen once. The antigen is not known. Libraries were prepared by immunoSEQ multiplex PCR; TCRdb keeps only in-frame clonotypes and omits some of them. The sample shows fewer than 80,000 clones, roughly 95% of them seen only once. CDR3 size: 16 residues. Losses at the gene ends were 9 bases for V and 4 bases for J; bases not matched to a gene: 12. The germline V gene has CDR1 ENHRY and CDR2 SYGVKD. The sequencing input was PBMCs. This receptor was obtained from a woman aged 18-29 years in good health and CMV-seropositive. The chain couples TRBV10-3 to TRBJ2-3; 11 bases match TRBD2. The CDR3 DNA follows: TGTGCCATTAGTAGCGGGAGGGCCGGAGGTGCAGATACGCAGTATTTT. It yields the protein CAISSGRAGGADTQYF.